This T cell receptor (beta chain) appears in the sequencing data of a study of T cell responses to AZD1222 COVID-19 vaccine. Study findings and constraints: Spike regions recognized by vaccine-associated CD4 TCRs spanned the protein, led by 160-218 and 743-854. There were mostly white British donors and more females than males, and clonal diversity was possibly underestimated.

This CDR3 contains 14 residues. Trimming took 4 bases from V and 4 from J; bases not matched to a gene: 8. Germline CDR1 reads SGHNT; CDR2 reads YYREEE (reference sequence). TCRdb's table, derived via immunoSEQ multiplex PCR, lists solely in-frame clones and lacks some. This sample has approximately 200,000 clones, with about nine tenths found just once. As concerns this clone: Its specificity is unknown.

The source of this sequence is an adult in good health. The sequenced sample was peripheral blood, obtained on day 0 of MenACWY control vaccination. The gene calls are TRBV5-4 and TRBJ2-7, with TRBD2 matching over 7 bases. CDR3: CASSRGTTPYEQYF. DNA for the CDR3: TGTGCCAGCAGCCGAGGGACTACTCCTTACGAGCAGTACTTC.